This T cell receptor (beta chain) derives from a study of cytomegalovirus exposure and HLA in healthy donors. PCR was performed using 60 Vbeta and 13 Jbeta primers. Sequenced by immunoSEQ multiplex PCR; TCRdb stores in-frame clones only, minus some. The repertoire holds about 130,000 clones, with 50% to 75% as singletons. Germline assignment: CDR1 MNHNS and CDR2 SASEGT. This CDR3 has 14 amino acids. V shed 6 bases and J shed 0 bases, with 9 bases lying between them. Sequencing used PBMCs. The clonotype was recovered from a woman aged 40-49 years in good health and CMV-seronegative. The gene calls are TRBV6-1 and TRBJ1-5; TRBD1 might be the D (5 bases). The CDR3 DNA sequence: TGTGCCAGCAGGGGGGACTTTAGCAATCAGCCCCAGCATTTT. Protein: CASRGDFSNQPQHF.